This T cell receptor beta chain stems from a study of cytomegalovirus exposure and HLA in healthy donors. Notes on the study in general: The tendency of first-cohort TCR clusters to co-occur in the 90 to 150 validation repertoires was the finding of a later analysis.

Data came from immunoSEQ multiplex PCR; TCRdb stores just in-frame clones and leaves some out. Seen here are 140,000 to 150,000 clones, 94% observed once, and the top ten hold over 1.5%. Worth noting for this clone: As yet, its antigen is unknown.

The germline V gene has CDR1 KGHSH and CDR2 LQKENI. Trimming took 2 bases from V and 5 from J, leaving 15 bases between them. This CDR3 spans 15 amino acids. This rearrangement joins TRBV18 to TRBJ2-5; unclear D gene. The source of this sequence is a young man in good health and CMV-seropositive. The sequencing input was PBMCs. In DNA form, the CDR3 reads TGTGCCAGCTCACCAGTTTGGCTGGGCCGGGAGACCCAGTACTTC. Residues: CASSPVWLGRETQYF.